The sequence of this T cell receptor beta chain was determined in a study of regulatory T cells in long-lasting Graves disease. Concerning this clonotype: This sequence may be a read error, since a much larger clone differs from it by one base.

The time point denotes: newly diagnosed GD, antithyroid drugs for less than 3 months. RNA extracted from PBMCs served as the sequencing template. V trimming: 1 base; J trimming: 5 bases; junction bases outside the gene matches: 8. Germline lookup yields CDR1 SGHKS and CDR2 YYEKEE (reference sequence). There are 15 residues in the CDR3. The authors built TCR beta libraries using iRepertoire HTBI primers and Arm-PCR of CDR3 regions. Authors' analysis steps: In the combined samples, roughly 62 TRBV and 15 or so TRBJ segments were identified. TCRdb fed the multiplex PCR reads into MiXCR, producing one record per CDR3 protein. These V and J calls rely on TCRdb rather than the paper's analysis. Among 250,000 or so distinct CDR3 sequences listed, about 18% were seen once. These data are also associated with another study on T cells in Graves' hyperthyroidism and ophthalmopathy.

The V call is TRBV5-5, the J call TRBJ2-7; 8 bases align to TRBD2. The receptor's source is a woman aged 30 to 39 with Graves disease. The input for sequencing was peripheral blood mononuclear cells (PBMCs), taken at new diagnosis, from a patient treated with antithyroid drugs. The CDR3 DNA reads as TGTGCCAGCAGCTTGTTCGGGGGGGGGCCCCACGAGCAGTACTTC. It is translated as CASSLFGGGPHEQYF.